The clone carrying this T cell receptor (beta chain) was counted at least ten times. Its antigen is unidentified. V was shortened by 1 base and J by 1 base, with 10 bases between the two germline ends. The V gene's germline CDR1 is DFQATT and CDR2 SNEGSKA (reference sequence). This CDR3 has 14 amino acids. This sample is drawn from a study of neurological immune-mediated disorders. The cDNA came from 5'RACE, which used 10-nucleotide random UMIs. TCRdb re-derived calls from the 5' RACE reads in MiXCR, one entry per CDR3 protein. The sample has 80,000 to 100,000 distinct CDR3 sequences, roughly 3.5% seen once. Findings of the study overall: A possible signature appeared as one related-CDR3 cluster, in which phylogenetic grouping placed the repertoires of 18 of 34 multiple sclerosis patients.

The chain combines TRBV20-1 with TRBJ1-2; D ambiguous. Sequencing was performed on PBMCs. The sequence came from a woman aged 45 to 65 with multiple sclerosis. The DNA of the CDR3 is TGCAGTGCTAGAGTGCCAGCCCATAACTATGGCTACACCTTC. As protein: CSARVPAHNYGYTF.